This T cell receptor (beta chain) was recovered during a study of glioma-infiltrating T cells. Details on this clonotype: The antigen remains unidentified.

V dropped 5 bases and J dropped 5; count of bases not matched to a gene: 8. Germline CDR1 SGHAT, CDR2 FQNNGV. There are 15 residues in the CDR3. Whole-study results and caveats: Above-expected tissue-blood divergence occurred in all gliomas, most in low-grade ones.

Amplification of TCR alpha and beta CDR3 regions from RNA used iRepertoire nested multiplex PCR. TCRdb re-derived calls from the multiplex PCR reads in MiXCR, one entry per CDR3 protein. The sample consists of over 130,000 distinct CDR3 sequences, about 39% of them appearing once. This clonotype originated in a human donor with low-grade glioma or glioblastoma, undergoing nonglioma brain surgery, or in good health (not recorded which). The chain carries TRBV11-2 and TRBJ2-5; 10 bases fit TRBD1. Sequencing used glioma tissue, nonneoplastic brain tissue, or PBMCs (not recorded which). CDR3 DNA sequence: TGTGCCAGCAGCCCAAGGACAGGGGGAGGCGAGACCCAGTACTTC. This codes for CASSPRTGGGETQYF.